This T cell receptor beta chain stems from a study of blood T cell repertoires in COVID-19. Across the study: Acute-phase and convalescent COVID-19 samples originated in the United States, Italy and Spain.

In the authors' methods: Reference gene primer amplification gave estimated nucleated cell counts. Clones were sequenced by immunoSEQ multiplex PCR, and TCRdb holds only the in-frame ones, with some missing. V, J and clone size reflect that table, while D and trimming were determined from the DNA. The repertoire has 90,000 to 100,000 clones, 84% of them found once; the top ten carry 2%. The CDR3 spans 15 residues. The germline V and J ends were trimmed by 1 base and 0 bases, with 8 bases remaining between them. Germline V gene sequence: CDR1 SGHTS, CDR2 YDEGEE. This clone appeared a few times. The sequence was collected from a man aged 70 or older with active or convalescent COVID-19. The specimen was peripheral blood. J is TRBJ1-5 and V is TRBV5-8, with D hard to call. As DNA, the CDR3 is TGTGCCAGCAGCTTGTGGGAGTCTAGCAATCAGCCCCAGCATTTT. Protein sequence: CASSLWESSNQPQHF.